Shown below are 10 T cell receptor beta chains from a single sample sequenced in a study of human thymus T cells. Resections obtained during corrective heart surgery supplied the thymus tissue. Repertoires were generated with immunoSEQ multiplex PCR, while TCRdb's copy carries only in-frame clones and drops some. Of roughly 130,000 clones listed, around 94% are singletons. The sample taken for sequencing was thymus tissue. These receptors were collected from a boy younger than two with a congenital heart defect but otherwise immunologically healthy.

The chain uses TRBV14 and TRBJ2-5; tentative D call: TRBD2 (6 bases). The V gene lost 0 bases and the J gene lost 4 bases, with 15 bases spanning the gap. Germline loops: CDR1 SGHDN, CDR2 FVKESK. The CDR3 extends over 16 amino acids. The CDR3 nucleotides are TGTGCCAGCAGCCAAGAATATGACGGGGGAGGAGAGACCCAGTACTTC. This gives the protein CASSQEYDGGGETQYF.

The J gene is TRBJ1-1, the V gene TRBV7-2; D is unclear. Looked up from germline, CDR1 is SGHTA and CDR2 is FQGNSA. This CDR3 contains 15 residues. V gave up 2 bases and J gave up 4 bases, with 14 bases separating them. For the CDR3, the DNA is TGTGCCAGCAGCTTAAAGGCAGGACGCGGCACTGAAGCTTTCTTT. Translation gives CASSLKAGRGTEAFF.

CDR3 amino acids: CASSFSGGSYNEQFF. CDR3 nucleotide sequence: TGTGCCAGCAGCTTTAGCGGGGGGTCCTACAATGAGCAGTTCTTC. The chain has TRBV9 and TRBJ2-1, with 10 bases lining up with TRBD2. Per the germline V gene, CDR1 is SGDLS and CDR2 is YYNGEE. Unmatched junction bases numbered 2, after V lost 4 bases and J lost 1 base. The CDR3 is 15 residues long. The whole variable domain, remainder taken from reference TRBV9 and TRBJ2-1, is DSGVTQTPKHLITATGQRVTLRCSPRSGDLSVYWYQQSLDQGLQFLIQYYNGEERAKGNILERFSAQQFPDLHSELNLSSLELGDSALYFCASSFSGGSYNEQFFGPGTRLTVL.

The V call is TRBV6-4, the J call TRBJ2-5, with 7 bases lining up with TRBD2. CDR3 length: 14 residues. CDR1 and CDR2 from the germline V gene are MRHNA and SNTAGT. With V trimmed by 6 bases and J by 1 base, 5 bases remained unmatched. The CDR3 loop reads CASRSSGSQETQYF. The CDR3 region has the DNA TGTGCCAGCAGGAGTAGCGGGTCCCAAGAGACCCAGTACTTC.

The genes are TRBV28 and TRBJ1-3, with D maybe TRBD1 (5 bases). Trimming pared 9 bases from V and 0 bases from J, leaving 9 bases between. The CDR3 contains 13 residues. Germline V CDR1 and CDR2: MDHEN, SYDVKM. This CDR3 is CASSDSSGNTIYF. CDR3 in DNA: TGTGCCAGTTCCGACAGCTCTGGAAACACCATATATTTT.

The chain links TRBV11-2 to TRBJ1-3; D gene uncertain. The CDR3 is made up of 16 amino acids. V lost 0 bases, J lost 1 base, and 10 bases lay in between. Germline V gene sequence: CDR1 SGHAT, CDR2 FQNNGV. The CDR3 sequence: CASSLDHRLSGNTIYF. CDR3 in DNA: TGTGCCAGCAGCTTAGATCATCGCTTATCTGGAAACACCATATATTTT. The full variable domain, its missing parts supplied by reference TRBV11-2 and TRBJ1-3, is EAGVAQSPRYKIIEKRQSVAFWCNPISGHATLYWYQQILGQGPKLLIQFQNNGVVDDSQLPKDRFSAERLKGVDSTLKIQPAKLEDSAVYLCASSLDHRLSGNTIYFGEGSWLTVV.

V usage is TRBV29-1 and J usage is TRBJ2-1; D remains unclear. Looked up from germline, CDR1 is SQVTM and CDR2 is ANQGSEA. The length of the CDR3 is 12 residues. V was cut by 6 bases and J by 9 bases, with 15 bases left in between. This CDR3 reads CSVRSPPVEQFF. CDR3 in DNA: TGCAGCGTCCGATCCCCCCCGGTTGAGCAGTTCTTC.

The chain has TRBV5-8 and TRBJ2-3; TRBD1 agrees at 9 bases. Germline values: CDR1 SGHTS, CDR2 YDEGEE. The CDR3 totals 17 residues. The V segment lost 8 bases and the J segment 0 bases; nucleotides outside the gene matches: 13. The CDR3 is CARPRDRVGGSTDTQYF. Written as DNA, the CDR3 is TGTGCCAGGCCCCGGGACAGGGTAGGAGGGAGCACAGATACGCAGTATTTT.

The genes are TRBV6-5 and TRBJ2-3; TRBD2 aligns across 7 bases. V trimming: 0 bases; J trimming: 1 base; junction bases outside the gene matches: 4. CDR3 length: 16 residues. From germline, CDR1 is MNHEY and CDR2 SVGAGI. The CDR3 sequence: CASSYSGAGGTDTQYF. For the CDR3, the DNA is TGTGCCAGCAGTTACTCCGGGGCGGGGGGCACAGATACGCAGTATTTT.

This chain joins TRBV5-8 and TRBJ2-7; a weak D match, TRBD1 (6 bases). Germline loops: CDR1 SGHTS, CDR2 YDEGEE. The CDR3 is 14 residues long. The V gene lost 6 bases and the J gene lost 3 bases, with 16 bases spanning the gap. For the CDR3, the DNA is TGTGCCAGCAACACCACGGACAGTCTCTACGAGCAGTACTTC. Amino acid sequence: CASNTTDSLYEQYF.